Here is one T cell receptor beta chain with its context. This clone has only a few counts. No antigen is known for it. No qualities accompany the bases; no much larger clone lies one base away. The data derive from a study of beta chain features in type 1 diabetes (dated by TCRdb to between 2017 and 2018). Background on the whole study: No differences in mean age, gender distribution, total cell number or subset yield were found between patients and healthy donors. A total of 90 million to 120 million sorted cells were examined across all samples, and a strong correlation was observed between cell number per subset and RNA yield. The study compared the TCRB repertoires of sorted circulating CD4+ T cell subsets in recently diagnosed type 1 diabetes patients with those in matched healthy donors. Naive and central memory subsets were obtained from all 30 or so donors, but regulatory and stem cell-like memory subsets were isolated from only 8 patients and roughly eight healthy donors.

Each donor gave one peripheral blood draw, roughly 0.12 L on average, collected into heparinised tubes. A BD FACSAria II and a panel including CD45RO, CCR7, CD25, CD127, CD95 and CD27 were used to sort naive, central memory, regulatory and stem cell-like memory CD4+ T cells. A purity above 95% was achieved for all sorted populations. PBMCs were isolated right away by Lymphoprep density gradient centrifugation and were stained directly, without culture. Samples were stained and sorted in pairs, with one healthy donor and one patient per experiment, so that batch effects were minimized. The entire isolated RNA was reverse transcribed using the High Capacity cDNA Reverse Transcription Kit, and thus expressed TCRB transcripts were sequenced. Naive, central memory and regulatory T cell samples underwent deep immunoSEQ sequencing, averaging approximately 3.3 million total reads per sample. Sorted cells were lysed in RLT buffer and RNA was extracted with DNase-treated RNeasy Micro or Mini kits, depending on cell number. Each cell subset was processed separately to prevent cross-contamination, with patient and healthy donor samples processed together. TCRB sequences were amplified from cDNA with the immunoSEQ multiplex PCR, producing 87-bp fragments spanning the CDR3 region. Sequencing of the amplicons was done on the Illumina HiSeq platform. From the authors' description of their analysis: Synthetic template baselines were used to correct PCR bias computationally, reads within Hamming distance 2 were collapsed, and singletons that could not be merged were discarded. By aligning reads against IMGT, V, D and J genes, CDR3 length, and insertions or deletions at six rearrangement sites were assigned. Within each subset, clonotype counts were normalized to the number of sorted cells before true diversity and Gini coefficients were calculated with the tcR R package. The overlap coefficient, calculated on TCRB nucleotide sequences, was used to quantify repertoire sharing. As a proxy for the pre-selection repertoire, out-of-frame TCRB sequences from naive cells were analyzed. This is the immuneACCESS table as TCRdb keeps it, with only in-frame sequences that have V and J called. A part of the clones is gone; compared with another copy, unresolved V genes explain less than half, and the rest is unexplained. Clone size and V and J calls were adopted from that table, with D and trimming inferred from the DNA. For this sample there are about 650,000 clones; roughly 12% appear just once. Together, the top ten hold roughly 0.12% of the sample.

What the research found in general, with its limitations: Type 1 diabetes patients showed a moderate but significant shortening of TCRB CDR3 length in all four CD4+ subsets. Sequencing cDNA rather than genomic DNA could over-represent highly expressing activated cells, although activation and CD3 levels did not differ between groups. Naive, central memory and regulatory TCRB repertoires appeared more similar among patients than among healthy donors. At VDJ recombination sites, type 1 diabetes patients had fewer insertions and more deleted nucleotides, which implies abnormalities in thymic rearrangement. PCR might favor shorter templates, but patient and control samples were amplified and corrected together, so any skew would affect both groups equally. Only small numbers of individuals were included in the HLA sub-analyses, which left unresolved whether HLA type had any influence on TCRB rearrangement.

The junction shows trimming of 5 bases on V and 8 bases on J, plus 10 bases between the germline ends. Counted from cysteine to phenylalanine, this CDR3 has 12 amino acids. Of all the DNA, just the CDR3 is kept, 36 bases in frame from base 1. The germline V gene (reference sequence) sets CDR1 to SEHNR and CDR2 to FQNEAQ. Sequencing was performed on naive CD4+ T cells from blood. The label giving this sample's cell subset or site can be read as: true naive CD4+ T cells. The chain was built from TRBV7-9 and TRBJ2-1, with no confident D gene call. The source of this sequence is a man aged 25-40 years with type 1 diabetes. The base sequence is TGTGCCAGCAGCCTGCAGTGGTATGAGCAGTTCTTC. This codes for CASSLQWYEQFF.